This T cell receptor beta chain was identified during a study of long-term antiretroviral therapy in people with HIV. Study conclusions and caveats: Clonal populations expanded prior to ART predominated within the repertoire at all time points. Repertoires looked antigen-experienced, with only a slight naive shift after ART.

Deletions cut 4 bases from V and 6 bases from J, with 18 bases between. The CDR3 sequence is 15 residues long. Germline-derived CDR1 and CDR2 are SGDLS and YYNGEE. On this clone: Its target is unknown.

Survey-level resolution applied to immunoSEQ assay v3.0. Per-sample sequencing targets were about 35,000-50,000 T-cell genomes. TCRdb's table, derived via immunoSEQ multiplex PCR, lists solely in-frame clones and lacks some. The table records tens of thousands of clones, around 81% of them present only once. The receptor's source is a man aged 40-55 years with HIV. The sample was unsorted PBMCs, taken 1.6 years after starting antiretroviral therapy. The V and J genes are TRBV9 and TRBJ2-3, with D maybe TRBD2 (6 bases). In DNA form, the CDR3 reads TGTGCCAGCAGCTTCTCGATAGGGGCGGGGGATACGCAGTATTTT. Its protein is CASSFSIGAGDTQYF.